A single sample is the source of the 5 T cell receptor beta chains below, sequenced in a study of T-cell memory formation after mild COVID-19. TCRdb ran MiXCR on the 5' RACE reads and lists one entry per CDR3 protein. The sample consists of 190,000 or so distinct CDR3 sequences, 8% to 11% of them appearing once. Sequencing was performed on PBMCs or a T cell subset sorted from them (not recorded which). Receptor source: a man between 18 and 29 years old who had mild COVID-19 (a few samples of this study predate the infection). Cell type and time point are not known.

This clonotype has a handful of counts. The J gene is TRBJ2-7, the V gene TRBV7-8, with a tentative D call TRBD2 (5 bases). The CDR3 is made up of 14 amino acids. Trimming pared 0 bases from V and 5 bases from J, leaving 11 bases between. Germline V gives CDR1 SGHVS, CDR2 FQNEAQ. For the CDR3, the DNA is TGTGCCAGCAGCTTAGCGGAACTAGTCCACGAGCAGTACTTC. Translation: CASSLAELVHEQYF.

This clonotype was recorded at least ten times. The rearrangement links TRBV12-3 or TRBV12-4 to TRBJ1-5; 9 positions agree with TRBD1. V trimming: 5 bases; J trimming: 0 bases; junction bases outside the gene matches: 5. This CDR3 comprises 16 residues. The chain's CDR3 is CASSPQGADSNQPQHF. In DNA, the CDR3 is TGTGCCAGCAGTCCACAGGGGGCGGATAGCAATCAGCCCCAGCATTTT.

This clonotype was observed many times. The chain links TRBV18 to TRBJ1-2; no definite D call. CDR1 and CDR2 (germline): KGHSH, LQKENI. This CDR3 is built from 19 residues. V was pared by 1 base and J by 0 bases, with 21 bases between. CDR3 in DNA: TGTGCCAGCTCACCACTACCCCCGGCAAGAGACCTTTCTAACTATGGCTACACCTTC. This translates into CASSPLPPARDLSNYGYTF.

CDR3 in DNA: TGCAGCGTTTTAAGGGAGGAAGAAACTGAAGCTTTCTTT. Translating gives CSVLREEETEAFF. The chain uses TRBV29-1 and TRBJ1-1; no reliable D call. The germline V gene encodes CDR1 SQVTM and CDR2 ANQGSEA. The V end lost 5 bases, the J end lost 5 bases, and 15 bases lay between the germline ends. The CDR3 spans 13 residues.

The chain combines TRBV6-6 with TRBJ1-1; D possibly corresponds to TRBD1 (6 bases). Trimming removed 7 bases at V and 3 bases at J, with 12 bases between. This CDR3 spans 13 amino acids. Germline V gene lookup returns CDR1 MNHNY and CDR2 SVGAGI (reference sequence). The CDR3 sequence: CASTTGRDTEAFF. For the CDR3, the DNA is TGTGCCAGCACCACAGGGAGGGACACTGAAGCTTTCTTT.